This is a list of T cell receptor beta chains from one sample in a study of human T cells and chemical hapten exposure. Using its own MiXCR run on the RACE reads, TCRdb lists one record per CDR3 protein. This sample yields 100,000 to 150,000 distinct CDR3 sequences, of which approximately 8.3% are seen a single time; around 1.7% belongs to the top ten. The material sequenced was whole blood. The receptors were gathered from a male donor in good health. Some clones in this sample may be carry-over from other donors' samples. Each CDR3 is given without its conserved first and last residue.

v_call | cdr3_aa
TRBV7-2 | ASSSLAEYGYT
TRBV20-1 | SARTGKAGNTIY
TRBV27 | ASRMVAGYTGELF
TRBV2 | ASSELTSGGQPYY
TRBV14 | ASSQMDRNTGELF
TRBV6-2/TRBV6-3 | AGGSSYEQY
TRBV6-5 | ASSYKQTDGFFGESYEQY
TRBV5-1 | ASSPRGESGQELF
TRBV29-1 | SVGGTNTGELF
TRBV7-2 | ASSFMIAGESSYNEQF
TRBV25-1 | ASSLTRERGETQY
TRBV7-9 | ASSFPGTSGQETQY
TRBV7-8 | ASSLGAANLRTDTQY
TRBV29-1 | SVQGMGTDTQY
TRBV5-1 | ASSLLQETQY
TRBV5-1 | ASSLDNSGANVLT
TRBV9 | ASSVLDNPYYNEQF
TRBV12-5 | ASGQVVGITNEKLF
TRBV18 | ASSPGSGSNQPQH
TRBV7-2 | ASSSQGNEQF
TRBV19 | ASSTPSGTSGRSNEQF
TRBV19 | ASQRDGGAGELF
TRBV6-2/TRBV6-3 | ASRSGYGNQPQH